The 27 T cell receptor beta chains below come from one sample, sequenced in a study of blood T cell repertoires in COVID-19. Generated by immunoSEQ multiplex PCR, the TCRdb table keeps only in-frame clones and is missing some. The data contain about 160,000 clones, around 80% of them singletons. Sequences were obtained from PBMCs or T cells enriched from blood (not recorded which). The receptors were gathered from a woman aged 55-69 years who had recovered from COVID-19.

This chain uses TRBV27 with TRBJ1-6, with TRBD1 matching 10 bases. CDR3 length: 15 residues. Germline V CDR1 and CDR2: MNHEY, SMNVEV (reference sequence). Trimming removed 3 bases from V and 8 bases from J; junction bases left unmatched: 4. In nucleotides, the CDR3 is TGTGCCAGCAGTTTTGGGACAGGGGCGTATTCACCCCTCCACTTT. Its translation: CASSFGTGAYSPLHF.

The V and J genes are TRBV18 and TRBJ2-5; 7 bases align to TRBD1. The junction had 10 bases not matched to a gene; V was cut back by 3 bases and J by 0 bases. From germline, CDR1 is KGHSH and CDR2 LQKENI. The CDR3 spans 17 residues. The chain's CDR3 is CASSPRTGVAYQETQYF. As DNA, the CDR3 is TGTGCCAGCTCACCGAGAACAGGGGTGGCGTACCAAGAGACCCAGTACTTC.

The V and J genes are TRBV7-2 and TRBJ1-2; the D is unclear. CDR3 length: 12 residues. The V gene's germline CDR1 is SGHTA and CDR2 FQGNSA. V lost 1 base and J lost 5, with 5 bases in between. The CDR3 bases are TGTGCCAGCAGCTTAGAGAGTTATGGCTACACCTTC. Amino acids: CASSLESYGYTF.

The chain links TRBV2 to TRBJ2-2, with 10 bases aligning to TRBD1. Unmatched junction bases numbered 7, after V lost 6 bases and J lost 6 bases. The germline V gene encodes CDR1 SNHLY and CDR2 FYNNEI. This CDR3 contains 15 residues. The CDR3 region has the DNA TGTGCCAGCAGCCGGGACAGGGGCTTTCCCGGGGAGCTGTTTTTT. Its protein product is CASSRDRGFPGELFF.

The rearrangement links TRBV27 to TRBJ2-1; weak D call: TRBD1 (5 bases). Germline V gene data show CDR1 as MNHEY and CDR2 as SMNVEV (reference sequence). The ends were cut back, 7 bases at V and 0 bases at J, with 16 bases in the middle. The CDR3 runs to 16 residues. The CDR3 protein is CASTFVQGLSYNEQFF. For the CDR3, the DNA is TGTGCCAGCACCTTCGTTCAGGGTCTCTCCTACAATGAGCAGTTCTTC.

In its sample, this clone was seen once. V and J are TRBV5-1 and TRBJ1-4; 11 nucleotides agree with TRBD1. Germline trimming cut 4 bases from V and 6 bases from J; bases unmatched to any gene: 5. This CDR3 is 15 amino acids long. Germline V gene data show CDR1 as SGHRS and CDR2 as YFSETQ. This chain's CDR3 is CASSPDRGRYEKLFF. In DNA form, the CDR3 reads TGCGCCAGCAGCCCGGACAGGGGGCGATATGAAAAACTGTTTTTT.

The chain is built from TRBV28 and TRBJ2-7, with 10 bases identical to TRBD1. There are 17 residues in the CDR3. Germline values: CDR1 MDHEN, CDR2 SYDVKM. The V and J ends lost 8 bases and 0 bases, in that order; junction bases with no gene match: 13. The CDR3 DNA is TGTGCCAGCTTACAGACACCGGGACAGGGGAGCTCCTACGAGCAGTACTTC. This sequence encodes CASLQTPGQGSSYEQYF.

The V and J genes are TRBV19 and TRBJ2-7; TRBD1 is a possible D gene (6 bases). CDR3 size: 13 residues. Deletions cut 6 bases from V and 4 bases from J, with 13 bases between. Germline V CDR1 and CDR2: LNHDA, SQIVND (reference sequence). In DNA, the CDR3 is TGTGCCAGTAGCCCCAGGGGAATTTACGAGCAGTACTTC. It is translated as CASSPRGIYEQYF.

The CDR3 region is CSVEGQTKNNEQFF. The CDR3 DNA reads as TGCAGCGTTGAGGGACAGACAAAAAACAATGAGCAGTTCTTC. The V call is TRBV29-1, the J call TRBJ2-1, with 7 bases lining up with TRBD1. Trimming cost V 3 bases and J 5 bases; bases outside gene matches: 7. The CDR3 has 14 amino acids. CDR1 and CDR2 from the germline V gene are SQVTM and ANQGSEA.

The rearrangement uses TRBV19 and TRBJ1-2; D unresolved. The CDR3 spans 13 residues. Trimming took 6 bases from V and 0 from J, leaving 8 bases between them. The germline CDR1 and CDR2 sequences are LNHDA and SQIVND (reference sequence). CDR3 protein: CASSELSNYGYTF. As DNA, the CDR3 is TGTGCCAGTAGCGAACTTTCTAACTATGGCTACACCTTC.

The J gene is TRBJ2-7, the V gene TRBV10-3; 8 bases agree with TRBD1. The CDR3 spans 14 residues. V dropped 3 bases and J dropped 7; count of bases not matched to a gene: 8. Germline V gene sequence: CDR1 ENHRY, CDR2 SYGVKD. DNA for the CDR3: TGTGCCATCAGTGAAAGCCAGGGGGCGGATGAGCAGTACTTC. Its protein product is CAISESQGADEQYF.

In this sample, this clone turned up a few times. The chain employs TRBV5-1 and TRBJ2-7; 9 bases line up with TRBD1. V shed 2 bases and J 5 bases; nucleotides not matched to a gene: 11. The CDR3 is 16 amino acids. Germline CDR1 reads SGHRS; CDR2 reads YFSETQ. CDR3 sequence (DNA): TGCGCCAGCAGCTTAACCTCCGGGACAGGGACCAACGAGCAGTACTTC. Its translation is CASSLTSGTGTNEQYF.

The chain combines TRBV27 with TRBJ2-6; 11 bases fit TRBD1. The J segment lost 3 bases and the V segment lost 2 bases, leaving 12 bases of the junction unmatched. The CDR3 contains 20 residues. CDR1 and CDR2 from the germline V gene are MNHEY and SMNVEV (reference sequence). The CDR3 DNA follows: TGTGCCAGCAGTTTAAGCCCTGGACAGGGGGCTAGGCTTGGGGCCAACGTCCTGACTTTC. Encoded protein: CASSLSPGQGARLGANVLTF.

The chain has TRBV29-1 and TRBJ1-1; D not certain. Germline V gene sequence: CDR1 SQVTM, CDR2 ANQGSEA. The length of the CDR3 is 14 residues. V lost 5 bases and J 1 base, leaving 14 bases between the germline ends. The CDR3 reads CSVLGPRGNTEAFF. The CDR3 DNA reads TGCAGCGTTCTTGGCCCTCGGGGGAACACTGAAGCTTTCTTT.

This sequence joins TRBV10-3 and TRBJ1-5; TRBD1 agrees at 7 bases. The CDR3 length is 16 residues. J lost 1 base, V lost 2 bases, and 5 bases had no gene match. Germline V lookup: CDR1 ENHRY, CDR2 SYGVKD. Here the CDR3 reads CAISELGGMSNQPQHF. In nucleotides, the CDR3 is TGTGCCATCAGTGAGCTAGGGGGCATGAGCAATCAGCCCCAGCATTTT.

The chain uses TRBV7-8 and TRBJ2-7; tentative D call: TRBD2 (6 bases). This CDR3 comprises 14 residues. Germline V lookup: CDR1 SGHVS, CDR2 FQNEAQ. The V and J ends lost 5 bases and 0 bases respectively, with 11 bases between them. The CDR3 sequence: CASSPGGVSYEQYF. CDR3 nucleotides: TGTGCCAGCAGCCCAGGAGGGGTCTCCTACGAGCAGTACTTC. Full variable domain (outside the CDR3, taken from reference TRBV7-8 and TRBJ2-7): GAGVSQSPRYKVAKRGQDVALRCDPISGHVSLFWYQQALGQGPEFLTYFQNEAQLDKSGLPSDRFFAERPEGSVSTLKIQRTQQEDSAVYLCASSPGGVSYEQYFGPGTRLTVT.

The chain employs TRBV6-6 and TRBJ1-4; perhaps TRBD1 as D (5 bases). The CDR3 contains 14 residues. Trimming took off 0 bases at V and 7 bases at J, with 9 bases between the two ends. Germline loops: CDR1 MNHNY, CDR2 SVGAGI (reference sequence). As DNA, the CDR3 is TGTGCCAGCAGTTACTCCGGCGACAGTGAAAAACTGTTTTTT. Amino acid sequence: CASSYSGDSEKLFF.

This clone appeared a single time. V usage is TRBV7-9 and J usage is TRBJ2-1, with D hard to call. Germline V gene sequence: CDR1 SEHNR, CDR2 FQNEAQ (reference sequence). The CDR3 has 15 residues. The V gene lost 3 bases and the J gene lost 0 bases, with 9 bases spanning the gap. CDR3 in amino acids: CASSFGWSSYNEQFF. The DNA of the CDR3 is TGTGCCAGCAGCTTTGGGTGGAGCTCCTACAATGAGCAGTTCTTC. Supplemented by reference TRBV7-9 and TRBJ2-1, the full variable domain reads DTGVSQNPRHKITKRGQNVTFRCDPISEHNRLYWYRQTLGQGPEFLTYFQNEAQLEKSRLLSDRFSAERPKGSFSTLEIQRTEQGDSAMYLCASSFGWSSYNEQFFGPGTRLTVL.

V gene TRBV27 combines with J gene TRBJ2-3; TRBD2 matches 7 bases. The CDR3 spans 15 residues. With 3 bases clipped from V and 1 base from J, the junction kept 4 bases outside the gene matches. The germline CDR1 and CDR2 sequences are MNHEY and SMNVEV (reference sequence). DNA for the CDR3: TGTGCCAGCAGTTTTGGAGCGGGGCGCACAGATACGCAGTATTTT. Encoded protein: CASSFGAGRTDTQYF.

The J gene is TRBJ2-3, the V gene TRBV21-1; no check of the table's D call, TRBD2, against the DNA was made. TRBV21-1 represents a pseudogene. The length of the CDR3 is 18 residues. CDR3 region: CASSKAVGRGDCTDTQYF. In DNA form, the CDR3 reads TGTGCCAGCAGCAAAGCGGTGGGGCGGGGGGACTGCACAGATACGCAGTATTTT.

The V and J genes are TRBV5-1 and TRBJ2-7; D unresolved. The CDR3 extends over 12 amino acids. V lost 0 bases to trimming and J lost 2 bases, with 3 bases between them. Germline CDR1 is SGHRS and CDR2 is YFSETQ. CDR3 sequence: CASSLEPYEQYF. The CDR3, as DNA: TGCGCCAGCAGCTTGGAGCCCTACGAGCAGTACTTC.

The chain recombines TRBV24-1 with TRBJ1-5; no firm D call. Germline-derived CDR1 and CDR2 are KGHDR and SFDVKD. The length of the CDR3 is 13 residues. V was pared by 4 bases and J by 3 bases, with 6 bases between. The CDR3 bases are TGTGCCACCAGTGAAACAGACAATCAGCCCCAGCATTTT. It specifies CATSETDNQPQHF.

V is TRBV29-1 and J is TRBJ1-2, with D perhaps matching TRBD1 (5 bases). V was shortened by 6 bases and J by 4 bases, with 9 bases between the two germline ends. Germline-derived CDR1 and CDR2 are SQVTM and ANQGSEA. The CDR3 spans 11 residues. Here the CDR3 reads CSVWGSYGYTF. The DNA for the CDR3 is TGCAGCGTGTGGGGCAGCTATGGCTACACCTTC.

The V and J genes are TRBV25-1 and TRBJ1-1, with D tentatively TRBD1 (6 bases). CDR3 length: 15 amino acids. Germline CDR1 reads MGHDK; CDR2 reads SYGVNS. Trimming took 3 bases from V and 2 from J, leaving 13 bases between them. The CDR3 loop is CASSDQGLGNTEAFF. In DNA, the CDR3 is TGTGCCAGCAGTGACCAGGGGCTTGGAAACACTGAAGCTTTCTTT.

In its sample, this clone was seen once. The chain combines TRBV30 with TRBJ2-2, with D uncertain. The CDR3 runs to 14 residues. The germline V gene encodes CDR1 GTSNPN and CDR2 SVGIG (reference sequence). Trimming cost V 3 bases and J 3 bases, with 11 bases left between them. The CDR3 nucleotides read TGTGCCTGGAGGCGACTTCTCGACACCGGGGAGCTGTTTTTT. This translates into CAWRRLLDTGELFF. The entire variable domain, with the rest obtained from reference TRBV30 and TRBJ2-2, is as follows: SQTIHQWPATLVQPVGSPLSLECTVEGTSNPNLYWYRQAAGRGLQLLFYSVGIGQISSEVPQNLSASRPQDRQFILSSKKLLLSDSGFYLCAWRRLLDTGELFFGEGSRLTVL.

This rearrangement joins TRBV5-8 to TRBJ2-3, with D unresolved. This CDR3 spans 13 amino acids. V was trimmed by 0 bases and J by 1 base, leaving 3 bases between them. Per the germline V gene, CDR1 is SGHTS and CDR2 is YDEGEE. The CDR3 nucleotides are TGTGCCAGCAGCTTGGTCGGCACAGATACGCAGTATTTT. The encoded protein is CASSLVGTDTQYF. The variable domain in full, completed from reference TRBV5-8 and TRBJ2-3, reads EAGVTQSPTHLIKTRGQQATLRCSPISGHTSVYWYQQALGLGLQFLLWYDEGEERNRGNFPPRFSGRQFPNYSSELNVNALELEDSALYLCASSLVGTDTQYFGPGTRLTVL.

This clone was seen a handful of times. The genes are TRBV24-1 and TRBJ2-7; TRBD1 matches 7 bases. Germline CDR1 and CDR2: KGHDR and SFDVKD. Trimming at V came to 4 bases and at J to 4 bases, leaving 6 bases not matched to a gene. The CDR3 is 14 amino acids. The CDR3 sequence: CATSEAGGRYEQYF. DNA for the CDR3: TGTGCCACCAGTGAGGCAGGGGGTCGGTACGAGCAGTACTTC.